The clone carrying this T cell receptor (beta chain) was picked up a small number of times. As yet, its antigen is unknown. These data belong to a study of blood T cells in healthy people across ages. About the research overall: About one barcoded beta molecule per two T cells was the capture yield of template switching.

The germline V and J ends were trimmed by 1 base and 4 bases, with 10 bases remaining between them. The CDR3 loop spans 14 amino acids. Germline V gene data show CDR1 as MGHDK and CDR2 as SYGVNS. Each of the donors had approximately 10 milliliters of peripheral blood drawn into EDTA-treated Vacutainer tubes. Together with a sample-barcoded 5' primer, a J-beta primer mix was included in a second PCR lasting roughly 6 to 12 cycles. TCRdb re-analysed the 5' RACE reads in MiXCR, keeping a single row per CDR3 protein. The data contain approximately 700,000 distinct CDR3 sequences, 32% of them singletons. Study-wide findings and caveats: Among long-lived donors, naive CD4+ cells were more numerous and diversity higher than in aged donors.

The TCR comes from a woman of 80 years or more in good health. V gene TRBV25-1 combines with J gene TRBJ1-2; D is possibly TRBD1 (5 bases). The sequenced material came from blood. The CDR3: CASSELRGSYGYTF. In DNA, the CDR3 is TGTGCCAGCAGTGAATTAAGGGGTAGCTATGGCTACACCTTC.